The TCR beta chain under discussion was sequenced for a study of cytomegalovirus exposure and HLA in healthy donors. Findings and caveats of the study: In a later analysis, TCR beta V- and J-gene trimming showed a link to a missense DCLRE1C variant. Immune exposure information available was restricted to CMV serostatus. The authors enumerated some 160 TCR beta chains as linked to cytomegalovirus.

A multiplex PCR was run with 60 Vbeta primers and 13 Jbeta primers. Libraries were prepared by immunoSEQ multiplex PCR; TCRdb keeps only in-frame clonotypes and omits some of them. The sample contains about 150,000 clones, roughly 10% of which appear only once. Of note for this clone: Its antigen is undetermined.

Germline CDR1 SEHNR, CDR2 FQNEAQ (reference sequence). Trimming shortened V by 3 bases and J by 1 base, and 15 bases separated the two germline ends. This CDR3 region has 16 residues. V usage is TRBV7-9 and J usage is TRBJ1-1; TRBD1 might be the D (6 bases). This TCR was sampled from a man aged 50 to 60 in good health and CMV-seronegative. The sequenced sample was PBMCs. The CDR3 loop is CASSLWQGTRNTEAFF. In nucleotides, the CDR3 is TGTGCCAGCAGCTTGTGGCAGGGGACGCGGAACACTGAAGCTTTCTTT. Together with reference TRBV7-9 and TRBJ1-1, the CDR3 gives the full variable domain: DTGVSQNPRHKITKRGQNVTFRCDPISEHNRLYWYRQTLGQGPEFLTYFQNEAQLEKSRLLSDRFSAERPKGSFSTLEIQRTEQGDSAMYLCASSLWQGTRNTEAFFGQGTRLTVV.